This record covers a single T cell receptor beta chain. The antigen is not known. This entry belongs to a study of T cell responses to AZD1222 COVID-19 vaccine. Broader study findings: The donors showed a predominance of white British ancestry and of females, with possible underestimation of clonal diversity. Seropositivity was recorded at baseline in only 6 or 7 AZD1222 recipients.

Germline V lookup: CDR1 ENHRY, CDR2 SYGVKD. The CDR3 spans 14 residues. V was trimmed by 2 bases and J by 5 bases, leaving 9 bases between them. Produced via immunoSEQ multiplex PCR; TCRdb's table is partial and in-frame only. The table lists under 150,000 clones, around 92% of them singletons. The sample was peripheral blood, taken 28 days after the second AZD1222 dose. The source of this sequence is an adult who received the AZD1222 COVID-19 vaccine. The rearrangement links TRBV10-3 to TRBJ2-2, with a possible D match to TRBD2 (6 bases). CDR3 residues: CAISETGVTGELFF. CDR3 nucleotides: TGTGCCATCAGTGAGACGGGGGTAACCGGGGAGCTGTTTTTT.